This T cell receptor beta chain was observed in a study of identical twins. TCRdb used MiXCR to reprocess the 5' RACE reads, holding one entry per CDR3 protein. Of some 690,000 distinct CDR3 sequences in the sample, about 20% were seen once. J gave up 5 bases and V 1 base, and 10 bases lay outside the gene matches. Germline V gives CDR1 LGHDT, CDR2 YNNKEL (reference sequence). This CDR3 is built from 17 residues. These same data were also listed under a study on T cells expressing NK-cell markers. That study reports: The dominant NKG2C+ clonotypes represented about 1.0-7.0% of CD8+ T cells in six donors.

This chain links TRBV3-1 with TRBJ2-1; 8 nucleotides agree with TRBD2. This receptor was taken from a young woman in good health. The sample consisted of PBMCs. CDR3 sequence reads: CASSQGLAGYNNNEQFF. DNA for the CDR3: TGTGCCAGCAGCCAAGGTCTAGCGGGCTATAATAACAATGAGCAGTTCTTC.